Listed below are T cell receptor beta chains from one sample, sequenced in a study of CD8 T cells in ankylosing spondylitis. TCRdb reanalysed the 5' RACE reads using MiXCR and keeps one entry per CDR3 protein. The table lists approximately 140,000 distinct CDR3 sequences, under 45% of them singletons. The sequencing sample was made of synovial fluid, either unsorted or a sorted T cell fraction (not recorded which). These receptors came from a male donor with ankylosing spondylitis. CDR3s include the opening cysteine and the closing phenylalanine or tryptophan. D genes are given only for firm matches. Clone size appears in some rows only: once, few, many, or a class for an expanded clone.

CDR3nt: TGTGCCAGCAGTTTTTGGGACAGGGCAGATACGCAGTATTTT; CDR3aa: CASSFWDRADTQYF; abundance: -; j_gene: TRBJ2-3; len: 14; v_gene: TRBV27; d_gene: TRBD1
CDR3nt: TGTGCCAGCAGTTCTGGGGTTCGCAGGGGGCAAATAGCTTTCTTT; CDR3aa: CASSSGVRRGQIAFF; abundance: -; j_gene: TRBJ1-1; len: 15; v_gene: TRBV27; d_gene: TRBD1
CDR3nt: TGTGCCATCATCCCGAGGCGGCAGGGGAATGAAAAACTGTTTTTT; CDR3aa: CAIIPRRQGNEKLFF; abundance: few; j_gene: TRBJ1-4; len: 15; v_gene: TRBV2; d_gene: -
CDR3nt: TGCAGTGCTACTCACAACACAGGGGGCGAAGGGAACACTGAAGCTTTCTTT; CDR3aa: CSATHNTGGEGNTEAFF; abundance: -; j_gene: TRBJ1-1; len: 17; v_gene: TRBV20-1; d_gene: TRBD1
CDR3nt: TGTGCCAGCACCTCTGCGTACAATGAGCAGTTCTTC; CDR3aa: CASTSAYNEQFF; abundance: -; j_gene: TRBJ2-1; len: 12; v_gene: TRBV6-8; d_gene: -
CDR3nt: TGTGCCAGCAGCCATGGGTCCCTTTCCGGGGAGCTGTTTTTT; CDR3aa: CASSHGSLSGELFF; abundance: -; j_gene: TRBJ2-2; len: 14; v_gene: TRBV4-2; d_gene: -
CDR3nt: TGTGCCAGCACCCCTACAGGGGGAAACAATGAAAAACTGTTTTTT; CDR3aa: CASTPTGGNNEKLFF; abundance: -; j_gene: TRBJ1-4; len: 15; v_gene: TRBV9; d_gene: TRBD1
CDR3nt: TGTGCCAGCAGCCGGGGGTCAGAGCATAGCAATCAGCCCCAGCATTTT; CDR3aa: CASSRGSEHSNQPQHF; abundance: few; j_gene: TRBJ1-5; len: 16; v_gene: TRBV7-9; d_gene: -
CDR3nt: TGTGCCAGCAGCTTGGCGAGGGGGACGGGGAACACTGAAGCTTTCTTT; CDR3aa: CASSLARGTGNTEAFF; abundance: once; j_gene: TRBJ1-1; len: 16; v_gene: TRBV5-6; d_gene: -
CDR3nt: TGTGCCAGCTCACCACCGATTCTGGGGGCGCCGAACACTGAAGCTTTCTTT; CDR3aa: CASSPPILGAPNTEAFF; abundance: few; j_gene: TRBJ1-1; len: 17; v_gene: TRBV18; d_gene: -